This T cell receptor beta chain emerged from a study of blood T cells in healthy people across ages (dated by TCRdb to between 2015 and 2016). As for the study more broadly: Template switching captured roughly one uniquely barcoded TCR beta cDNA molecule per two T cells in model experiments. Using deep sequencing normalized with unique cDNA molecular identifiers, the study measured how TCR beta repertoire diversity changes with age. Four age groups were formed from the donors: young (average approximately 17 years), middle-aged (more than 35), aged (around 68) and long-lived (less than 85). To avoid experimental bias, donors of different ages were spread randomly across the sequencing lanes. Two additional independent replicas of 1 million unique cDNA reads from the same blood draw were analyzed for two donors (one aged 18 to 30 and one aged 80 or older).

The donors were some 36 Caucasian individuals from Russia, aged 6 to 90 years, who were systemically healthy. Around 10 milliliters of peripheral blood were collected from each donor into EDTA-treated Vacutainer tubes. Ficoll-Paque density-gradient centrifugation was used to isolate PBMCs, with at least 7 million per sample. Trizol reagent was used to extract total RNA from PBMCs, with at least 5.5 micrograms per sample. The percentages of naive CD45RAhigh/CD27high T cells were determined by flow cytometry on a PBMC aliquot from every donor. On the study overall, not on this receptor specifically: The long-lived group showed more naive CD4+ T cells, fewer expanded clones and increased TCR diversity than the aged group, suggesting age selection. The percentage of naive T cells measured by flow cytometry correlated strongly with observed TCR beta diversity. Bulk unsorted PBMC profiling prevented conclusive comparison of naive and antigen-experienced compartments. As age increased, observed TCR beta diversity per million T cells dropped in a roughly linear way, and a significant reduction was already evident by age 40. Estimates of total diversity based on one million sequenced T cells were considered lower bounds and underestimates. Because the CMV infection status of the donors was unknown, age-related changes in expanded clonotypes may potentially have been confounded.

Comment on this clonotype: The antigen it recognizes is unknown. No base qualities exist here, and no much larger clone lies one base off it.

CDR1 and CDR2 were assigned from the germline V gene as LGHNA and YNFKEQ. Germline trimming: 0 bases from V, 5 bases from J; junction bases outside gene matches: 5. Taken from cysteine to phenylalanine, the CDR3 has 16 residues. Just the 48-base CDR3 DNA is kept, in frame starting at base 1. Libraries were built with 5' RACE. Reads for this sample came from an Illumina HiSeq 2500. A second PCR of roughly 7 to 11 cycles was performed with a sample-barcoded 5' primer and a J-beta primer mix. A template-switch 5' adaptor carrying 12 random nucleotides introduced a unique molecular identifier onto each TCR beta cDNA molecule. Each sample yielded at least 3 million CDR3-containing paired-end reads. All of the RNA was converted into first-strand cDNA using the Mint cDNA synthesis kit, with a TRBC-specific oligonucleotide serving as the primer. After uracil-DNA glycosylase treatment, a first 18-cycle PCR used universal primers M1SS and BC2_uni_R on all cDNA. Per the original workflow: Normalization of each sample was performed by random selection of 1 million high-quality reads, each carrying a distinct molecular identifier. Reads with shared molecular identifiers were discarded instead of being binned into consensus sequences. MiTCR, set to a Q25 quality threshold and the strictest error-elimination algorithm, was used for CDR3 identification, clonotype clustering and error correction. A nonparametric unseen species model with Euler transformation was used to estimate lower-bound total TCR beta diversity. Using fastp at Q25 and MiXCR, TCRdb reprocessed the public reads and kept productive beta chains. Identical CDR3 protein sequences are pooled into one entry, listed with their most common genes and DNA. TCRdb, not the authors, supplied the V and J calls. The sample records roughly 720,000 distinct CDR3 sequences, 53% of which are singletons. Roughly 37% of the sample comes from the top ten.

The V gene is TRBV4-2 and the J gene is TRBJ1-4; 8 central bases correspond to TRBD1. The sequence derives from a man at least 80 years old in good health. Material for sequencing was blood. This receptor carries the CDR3 CASSQESRGRNEKLFF. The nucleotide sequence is TGTGCCAGCAGCCAAGAGAGCAGGGGGCGAAATGAAAAACTGTTTTTT.